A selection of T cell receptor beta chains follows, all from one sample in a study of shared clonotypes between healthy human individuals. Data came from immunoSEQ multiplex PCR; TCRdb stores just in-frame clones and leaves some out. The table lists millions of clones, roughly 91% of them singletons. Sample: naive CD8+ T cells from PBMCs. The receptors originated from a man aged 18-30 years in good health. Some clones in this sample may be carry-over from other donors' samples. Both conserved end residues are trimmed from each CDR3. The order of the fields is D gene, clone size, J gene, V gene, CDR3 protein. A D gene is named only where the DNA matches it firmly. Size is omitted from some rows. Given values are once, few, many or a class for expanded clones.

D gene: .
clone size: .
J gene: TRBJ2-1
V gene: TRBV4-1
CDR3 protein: ASSTYNEQF

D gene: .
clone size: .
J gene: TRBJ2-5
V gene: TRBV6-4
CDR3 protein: ASSDGGTQY

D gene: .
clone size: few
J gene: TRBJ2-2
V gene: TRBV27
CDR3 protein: ASSLRGTGELF

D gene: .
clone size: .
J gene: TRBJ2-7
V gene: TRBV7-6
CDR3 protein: ASSLASGSGSYEQY

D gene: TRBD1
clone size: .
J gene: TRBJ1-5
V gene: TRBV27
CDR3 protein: ASSPRQGNQPQH

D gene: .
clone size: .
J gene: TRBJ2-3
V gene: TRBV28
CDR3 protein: ASRERTRGTDTQY

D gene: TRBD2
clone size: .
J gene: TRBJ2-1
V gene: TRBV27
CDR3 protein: ASSPGLAGQF

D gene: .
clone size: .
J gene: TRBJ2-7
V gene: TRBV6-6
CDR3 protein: ASRAGHEQY

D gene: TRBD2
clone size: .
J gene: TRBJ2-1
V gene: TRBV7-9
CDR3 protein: ASSWTSGGGHEF

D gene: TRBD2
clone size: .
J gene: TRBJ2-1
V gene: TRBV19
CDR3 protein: ASSIRLAGNYNEQF

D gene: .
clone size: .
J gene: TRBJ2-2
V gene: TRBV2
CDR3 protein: ASKGQLRAGELF

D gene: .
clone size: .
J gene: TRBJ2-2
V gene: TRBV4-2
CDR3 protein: ASSQAPTGWEGAVAGELF

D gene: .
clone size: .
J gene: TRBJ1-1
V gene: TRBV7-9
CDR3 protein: ASSYHQGMNTEAF

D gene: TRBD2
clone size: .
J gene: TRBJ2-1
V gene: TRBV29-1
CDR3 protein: SVSVVTGGGDEQF

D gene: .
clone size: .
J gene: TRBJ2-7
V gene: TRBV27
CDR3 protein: ASSLTGPSYEQY

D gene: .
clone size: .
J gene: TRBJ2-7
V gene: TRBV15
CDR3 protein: ATSSSRGLVHEQY

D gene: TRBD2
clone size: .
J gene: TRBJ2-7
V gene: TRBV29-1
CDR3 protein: SVEGGSGTFSYEQY

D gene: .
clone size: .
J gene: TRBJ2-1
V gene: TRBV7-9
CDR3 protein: ASSVPGLLVYEQF

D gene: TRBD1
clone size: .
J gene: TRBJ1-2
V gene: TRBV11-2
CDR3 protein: ASSGTEDGYT

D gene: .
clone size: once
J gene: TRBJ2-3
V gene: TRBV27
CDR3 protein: ASSLFPVGAAEDTQY

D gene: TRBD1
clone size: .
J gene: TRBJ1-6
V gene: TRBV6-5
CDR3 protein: ASNPGTEGNSPLH

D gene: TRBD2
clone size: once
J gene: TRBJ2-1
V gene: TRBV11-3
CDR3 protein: ASSLDPAGAYNEQF

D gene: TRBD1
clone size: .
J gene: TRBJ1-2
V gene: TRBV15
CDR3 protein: ATSGWTGAGYGYT

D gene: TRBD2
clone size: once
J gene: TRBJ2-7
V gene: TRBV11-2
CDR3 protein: ASRISGSYEQY

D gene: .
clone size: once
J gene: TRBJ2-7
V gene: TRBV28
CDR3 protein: ASSLSLVSASSYEQY

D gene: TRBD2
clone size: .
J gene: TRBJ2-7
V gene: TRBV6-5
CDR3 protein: ASSYEGLSYEQY

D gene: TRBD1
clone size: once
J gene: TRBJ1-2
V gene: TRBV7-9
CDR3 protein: ASRPSEGAGYT

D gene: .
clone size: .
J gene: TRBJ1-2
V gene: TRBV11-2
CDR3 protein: ASRSRESPLNYGYT

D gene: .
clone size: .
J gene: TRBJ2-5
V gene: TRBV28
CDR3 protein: ASSFRGFGETQY